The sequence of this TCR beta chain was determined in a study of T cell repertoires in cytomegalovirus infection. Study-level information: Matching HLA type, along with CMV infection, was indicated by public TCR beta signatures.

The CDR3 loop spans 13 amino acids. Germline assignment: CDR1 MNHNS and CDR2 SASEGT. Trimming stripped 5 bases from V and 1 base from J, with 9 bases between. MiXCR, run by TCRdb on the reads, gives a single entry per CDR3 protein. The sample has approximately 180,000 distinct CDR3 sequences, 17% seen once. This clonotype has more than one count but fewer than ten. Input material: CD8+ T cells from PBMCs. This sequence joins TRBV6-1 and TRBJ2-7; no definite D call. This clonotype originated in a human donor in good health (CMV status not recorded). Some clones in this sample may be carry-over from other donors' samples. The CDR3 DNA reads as TGTGCCAGCAGTCCGTCGGCTTCCTACGAGCAGTACTTC. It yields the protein CASSPSASYEQYF.